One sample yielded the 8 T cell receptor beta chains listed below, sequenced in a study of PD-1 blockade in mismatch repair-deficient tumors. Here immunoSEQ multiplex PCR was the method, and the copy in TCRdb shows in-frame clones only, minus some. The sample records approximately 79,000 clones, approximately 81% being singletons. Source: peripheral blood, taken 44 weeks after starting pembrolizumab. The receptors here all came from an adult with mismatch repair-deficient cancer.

The CDR3 here is CASSFLAGLPVTEQFF. As DNA, the CDR3 is TGTGCCAGCAGCTTTCTAGCAGGCCTACCCGTCACTGAGCAGTTCTTC. The genes are TRBV7-3 and TRBJ2-1; D might be TRBD2 (5 bases). The germline gives CDR1 SGHTA, CDR2 FQGTGA. With 3 bases removed from V and 9 bases from J, the gap between germline ends came to 21 bases. This CDR3 contains 16 residues.

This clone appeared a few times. The DNA of the CDR3 is TGTGCCAGCAGCTATGGACTAGCGGGAGCATCCGGGGAGCTGTTTTTT. This encodes CASSYGLAGASGELFF. The chain carries TRBV7-3 and TRBJ2-2; TRBD2 agrees at 13 bases. The length of the CDR3 is 16 residues. Trimming removed 4 bases from V and 6 bases from J; junction bases left unmatched: 5. CDR1 is SGHTA, CDR2 FQGTGA, per germline.

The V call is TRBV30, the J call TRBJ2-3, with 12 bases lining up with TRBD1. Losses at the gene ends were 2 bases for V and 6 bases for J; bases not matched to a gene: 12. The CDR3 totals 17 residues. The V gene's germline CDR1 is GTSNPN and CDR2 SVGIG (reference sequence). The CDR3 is CAWSTGTGGFLGDTQYF. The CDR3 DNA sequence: TGTGCCTGGAGTACCGGGACAGGGGGCTTTCTTGGGGATACGCAGTATTTT.

The CDR3 here is CASSSPGQGGNTIYF. CDR3 nucleotide sequence: TGTGCCAGCAGCTCTCCGGGACAGGGAGGAAACACCATATATTTT. The rearrangement joins TRBV5-4 to TRBJ1-3; 9 bases are a match to TRBD1. CDR3 length equals 15 residues. Trimming removed 3 bases from V and 4 bases from J; junction bases left unmatched: 5. Per germline, CDR1 SGHNT and CDR2 YYREEE (reference sequence).

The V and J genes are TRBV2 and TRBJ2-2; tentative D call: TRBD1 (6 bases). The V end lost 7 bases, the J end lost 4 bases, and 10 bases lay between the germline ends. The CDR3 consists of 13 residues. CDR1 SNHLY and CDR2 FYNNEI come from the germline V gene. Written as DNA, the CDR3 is TGTGCCAGCAAAAGGGGGAGCACCGGGGAGCTGTTTTTT. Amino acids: CASKRGSTGELFF.

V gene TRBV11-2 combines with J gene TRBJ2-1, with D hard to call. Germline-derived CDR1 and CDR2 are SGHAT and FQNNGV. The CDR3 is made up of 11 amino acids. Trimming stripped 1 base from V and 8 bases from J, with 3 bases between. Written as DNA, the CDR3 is TGTGCCAGCAGCTTAGTAGATGAGCAGTTCTTC. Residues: CASSLVDEQFF. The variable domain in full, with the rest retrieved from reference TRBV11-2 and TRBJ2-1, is EAGVAQSPRYKIIEKRQSVAFWCNPISGHATLYWYQQILGQGPKLLIQFQNNGVVDDSQLPKDRFSAERLKGVDSTLKIQPAKLEDSAVYLCASSLVDEQFFGPGTRLTVL.

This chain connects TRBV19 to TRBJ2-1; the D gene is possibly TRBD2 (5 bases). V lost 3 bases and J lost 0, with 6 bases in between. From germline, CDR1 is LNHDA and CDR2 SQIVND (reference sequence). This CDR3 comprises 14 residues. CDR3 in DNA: TGTGCCAGTAGTATTGGGAGCTCCTACAATGAGCAGTTCTTC. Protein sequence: CASSIGSSYNEQFF.

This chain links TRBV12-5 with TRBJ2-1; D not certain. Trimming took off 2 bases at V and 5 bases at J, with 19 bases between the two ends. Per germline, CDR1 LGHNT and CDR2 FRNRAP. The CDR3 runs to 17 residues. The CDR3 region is CASGLTPLGKNDNEQFF. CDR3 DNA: TGTGCTAGTGGTTTGACCCCGTTAGGGAAGAATGACAATGAGCAGTTCTTC.